This is a list of T cell receptor beta chains from one sample in a study of T cells in Graves' hyperthyroidism and ophthalmopathy. TCRdb independently ran MiXCR on the multiplex PCR reads; one entry per CDR3 protein. Of roughly 500,000 distinct CDR3 sequences listed, 46% were seen once; the top ten hold 44%. The sequenced material came from peripheral blood or thyroid tissue (not recorded which). Receptors were obtained from an adult woman with Graves' disease, either hyperthyroidism or ophthalmopathy (not recorded which). CDR3s include the opening cysteine and the closing phenylalanine or tryptophan. The D gene is left open where the match is weak. Rows give clone size only sometimes, using once, few, many, or a class for an expanded clone.

abundance,v_gene,d_gene,j_gene,CDR3nt,CDR3aa
few,TRBV28,NA,TRBJ1-1,TGTGCCAGCAGTCCTCACAACACTGAAGCTTTCTTT,CASSPHNTEAFF
few,TRBV6-6,TRBD1,TRBJ2-7,TGTGCCATCAGCTCGACAGGGGAGGTCGAGCAGTACTTC,CAISSTGEVEQYF
NA,TRBV10-1,TRBD1,TRBJ1-5,TGCGCCAGCAGAGAGACAGGGGGCCATCAGCCCCAGCATTTT,CASRETGGHQPQHF
once,TRBV29-1,NA,TRBJ1-3,TGCAGCGTTGACAGTGGGGGTGGCTACACCATATATTTT,CSVDSGGGYTIYF
many,TRBV4-3,NA,TRBJ1-3,TGCGCCAGCAGCCAAGATTGGAGGACTGGACTGGGAAACACCATATATTTT,CASSQDWRTGLGNTIYF
few,TRBV12-3/TRBV12-4,TRBD1,TRBJ1-1,TGTGCCAGCACCCGACCGGGACAGGGGAACACTGAAGCTTTCTTT,CASTRPGQGNTEAFF
NA,TRBV5-4,NA,TRBJ2-7,TGTGCCAGCAGCTTGAAACAGTCCTACGAGCAGTACTTC,CASSLKQSYEQYF
many,TRBV4-2,NA,TRBJ1-6,TGTGCCAGCAGCCAAGACAGGGCTGGATCACCCCTCCACTTT,CASSQDRAGSPLHF
NA,TRBV7-2,NA,TRBJ2-5,TGTGCCAGCAGCTTAGTTCGGATAGAGACCCAGTACTTC,CASSLVRIETQYF
many,TRBV29-1,NA,TRBJ2-5,TGCAGCGTGTTCCTTCTTAAAGAGACCCAGTACTTC,CSVFLLKETQYF
NA,TRBV5-1,TRBD1,TRBJ1-4,TGCGCCAGCAGCTTACTACAGGGGGCAGATGAAAAACTGTTTTTT,CASSLLQGADEKLFF
few,TRBV2,NA,TRBJ2-7,TGTGCCAGCAGGGTAGGATCCTACGAGCAGTACTTC,CASRVGSYEQYF
many,TRBV20-1,TRBD1,TRBJ1-1,TGCAGTGCAAAAGAGGGGGCTCCGAACACTGAAGCTTTCTTT,CSAKEGAPNTEAFF
NA,TRBV5-1,NA,TRBJ1-3,TGCGCCAGCAGCTTGGTCCCAGAACTCGCCCCTGGAAACACCATATATTTT,CASSLVPELAPGNTIYF
NA,TRBV29-1,TRBD1,TRBJ1-5,TGCAGCGTCGGACAGGGGTATCAGCCCCAGCATTTT,CSVGQGYQPQHF
NA,TRBV11-2,NA,TRBJ2-7,TGTGCCAGCAGCTTATACCCCCCCGGACAAGGAATGATAGGCGGATACGAGCAGTACTTC,CASSLYPPGQGMIGGYEQYF
few,TRBV7-8,NA,TRBJ2-2,TGTGCCAGCAGCACACTGAACTTAGGGACCGGGGAGCTGTTTTTT,CASSTLNLGTGELFF
once,TRBV7-9,NA,TRBJ1-2,TGTGCCAGCAGCCACCGGCAGGGATCAGTGTATGGCTACACCTTC,CASSHRQGSVYGYTF
NA,TRBV10-3,NA,TRBJ2-6,TGTGCCACCGGCCGGCTCGAGACCTCTGGGGCCAACGTCCTGACTTTC,CATGRLETSGANVLTF
many,TRBV19,TRBD1,TRBJ1-2,TGTGCCAGTAGTATTTGGGACAGGAGATCCCATGGCTACACCTTC,CASSIWDRRSHGYTF
many,TRBV5-1,NA,TRBJ1-1,TGCGCCAGCAGCTTGGGACCAGGGGACACTGAAGCTTTCTTT,CASSLGPGDTEAFF
NA,TRBV7-2,NA,TRBJ1-4,TGTGCCAGCAGCGTGGGCCCACCAGAAAAACTGTTTTTT,CASSVGPPEKLFF